The 13 T cell receptor beta chains given below trace back to one sample, sequenced in a study of blood T cells in healthy people across ages. Through a sample-barcoded 5' primer and a J-beta primer mix, a second PCR was run for about 7 to 12 cycles. TCRdb independently ran MiXCR on the 5' RACE reads; one entry per CDR3 protein. The sample comprises around 1,000,000 distinct CDR3 sequences, around 25% of which are singletons, and approximately 0.71% rests with the top ten. This sample was also put to use in a study of T cells of mothers and their children.

The sample was blood. All receptors derive from a girl aged 2-15 years in good health.

This chain links TRBV6-1 with TRBJ1-2, with D hard to call. The CDR3 spans 16 residues. Trimming removed 2 bases at V and 0 bases at J, with 13 bases between. CDR1 is MNHNS, CDR2 SASEGT, per germline. CDR3 bases: TGTGCCAGCAGTGAACGAAGGGAGGCGGCTAACTATGGCTACACCTTC. Translation: CASSERREAANYGYTF.

J is TRBJ2-5 and V is TRBV7-2; D gene ambiguous. The V end was cut by 1 base, the J end by 3 bases, with 12 bases between. Germline V gives CDR1 SGHTA, CDR2 FQGNSA. The CDR3 is made up of 15 amino acids. The CDR3 protein is CASSLVDGSKETQYF. The CDR3 DNA follows: TGTGCCAGCAGCTTAGTAGATGGCAGTAAAGAGACCCAGTACTTC.

The rearrangement joins TRBV25-1 to TRBJ1-6, with 8 bases lining up with TRBD1. CDR3 length equals 15 residues. From germline, CDR1 is MGHDK and CDR2 SYGVNS. V was clipped by 8 bases and J by 6 bases; unmatched bases: 9. As DNA, the CDR3 is TGTGCCAGCCGCGATCCGACAGGGGCTAATTCACCCCTCCACTTT. Translated, it gives CASRDPTGANSPLHF.

The CDR3 region is CATSDPGGNTIYF. CDR3 bases: TGTGCCACCAGTGACCCGGGGGGAAACACCATATATTTT. The chain is built from TRBV24-1 and TRBJ1-3; D is undetermined. This CDR3 spans 13 amino acids. Per the germline V gene, CDR1 is KGHDR and CDR2 is SFDVKD. Trimming removed 4 bases from V and 4 bases from J, with 7 bases in between.

Comments on this clonotype: A much larger clonotype is one base distant, so this may be a read error. V usage is TRBV6-4 and J usage is TRBJ2-2; 8 nucleotides agree with TRBD1. CDR3 size: 15 residues. CDR1 and CDR2 (germline): MRHNA, SNTAGT. The CDR3 reads CANSEQGANTGELFF. As DNA, the CDR3 is TGTGCCAACAGTGAACAGGGGGCGAACACCGGGGAGCTGTTTTTT.

This clonotype was seen once. The gene calls are TRBV9 and TRBJ2-2; TRBD2 matches 7 bases. CDR3 length: 16 amino acids. Per the germline V gene, CDR1 is SGDLS and CDR2 is YYNGEE. V lost 3 bases to trimming and J lost 4 bases; unmatched junction nucleotides: 9. CDR3 DNA: TGTGCCAGCAGCGCCGGACTAGGACGGGTCACCGGGGAGCTGTTTTTT. Translated, it gives CASSAGLGRVTGELFF.

The gene calls are TRBV15 and TRBJ2-7, with 9 bases aligning to TRBD1. The V segment lost 3 bases and the J segment 1 base; nucleotides outside the gene matches: 10. This CDR3 spans 17 amino acids. CDR1 and CDR2 (germline): LNHNV, YYDKDF (reference sequence). Here the CDR3 DNA reads TGTGCCACCAGCAGCGAACAGGGGGCGGTTATGTCCTACGAGCAGTACTTC. Translation gives CATSSEQGAVMSYEQYF.

This clonotype appeared a few times. The chain joins TRBV3-1 to TRBJ2-1; 8 nucleotides agree with TRBD1. The CDR3 has 18 amino acids. In germline, CDR1 is LGHDT, CDR2 YNNKEL (reference sequence). V trimming: 4 bases; J trimming: 5 bases; junction bases outside the gene matches: 16. CDR3 coding DNA: TGTGCCAGCAGCCCGTTACAGGGGGAAGGCCGAGGAGACAATGAGCAGTTCTTC. This codes for CASSPLQGEGRGDNEQFF.

This clonotype was observed a handful of times. The gene calls are TRBV7-2 and TRBJ2-1, with TRBD2 identical over 7 bases. CDR3 length equals 15 residues. V gave up 3 bases and J gave up 4 bases; unmatched junction bases: 6. CDR1 and CDR2 from the germline V gene are SGHTA and FQGNSA. The CDR3 DNA is TGTGCCAGCAGCTTGGGGAGGGCCCTTTACAATGAGCAGTTCTTC. Translated: CASSLGRALYNEQFF.

This clonotype was detected a few times. This rearrangement joins TRBV28 to TRBJ1-1; TRBD1 is a possible D gene (5 bases). Germline values: CDR1 MDHEN, CDR2 SYDVKM. The V and J ends lost 7 bases and 1 base respectively, with 22 bases between them. CDR3 length: 17 residues. CDR3 bases: TGTGCCAGCATTTCCAATAAATACAGGATTAAGAACACTGAAGCTTTCTTT. This encodes CASISNKYRIKNTEAFF. The full variable domain, rest sourced from reference TRBV28 and TRBJ1-1, is DVKVTQSSRYLVKRTGEKVFLECVQDMDHENMFWYRQDPGLGLRLIYFSYDVKMKEKGDIPEGYSVSREKKERFSLILESASTNQTSMYLCASISNKYRIKNTEAFFGQGTRLTVV.

There are a few counts of this clonotype. The chain combines TRBV7-9 with TRBJ1-4; tentatively, D is TRBD1 (5 bases). The V and J ends lost 5 bases and 4 bases respectively, with 20 bases between them. Germline CDR1 reads SEHNR; CDR2 reads FQNEAQ (reference sequence). The CDR3 is 17 residues long. Written as DNA, the CDR3 is TGTGCCAGCAGCCAAAACGTTCAGGGAAGGCTTAATGAAAAACTGTTTTTT. Amino acid sequence: CASSQNVQGRLNEKLFF.

This clonotype was seen only a few times. The chain has TRBV4-1 and TRBJ1-4; the D gene is possibly TRBD1 (5 bases). This CDR3 region has 18 residues. Trimming removed 0 bases from V and 0 bases from J, with 14 bases in between. The germline V gene encodes CDR1 MGHRA and CDR2 YSYEKL. CDR3 coding DNA: TGCGCCAGCAGCCAAGAAGACACCTTGGGGGCAACTAATGAAAAACTGTTTTTT. Translation gives CASSQEDTLGATNEKLFF.

The V call is TRBV5-1, the J call TRBJ1-1, with no clear D. CDR1 SGHRS and CDR2 YFSETQ come from the germline V gene. This CDR3 is 11 amino acids long. Trimming removed 4 bases at V and 9 bases at J, with 10 bases between. This chain's CDR3 is CASSVGNQAFF. DNA for the CDR3: TGCGCCAGCAGCGTAGGAAACCAAGCTTTCTTT.